The 12 T cell receptor beta chains below all came from one sample that was sequenced in a study of T cells in Graves' hyperthyroidism and ophthalmopathy. Researchers took RNA transcripts and amplified the TCR beta CDR3 regions from them. The HTBI set primed first-round TCR CDR3 RT-PCR. TCRdb re-analysed the multiplex PCR reads in MiXCR, keeping a single row per CDR3 protein. The sample holds a few hundred thousand distinct CDR3 sequences, 15% to 19% seen once. Material for sequencing was blood. These receptors originate from a woman aged 25-40 years with Graves' hyperthyroidism.

This clonotype has a count of ten or more. The gene calls are TRBV20-1 and TRBJ1-6, with D uncertain. CDR1 and CDR2 (germline): DFQATT, SNEGSKA (reference sequence). V gave up 4 bases and J gave up 0 bases, with 10 bases separating them. The CDR3 has 15 amino acids. The CDR3 reads CSATLQSSYNSPLHF. In nucleotides, the CDR3 is TGCAGTGCTACCTTACAGAGCTCCTATAATTCACCCCTCCACTTT.

In this sample, this clonotype turned up a few times. The chain is built from TRBV4-1 and TRBJ2-7, with D possibly matching TRBD2 (6 bases). Trimming stripped 0 bases from V and 3 bases from J, with 12 bases between. CDR3 length: 15 residues. The germline V gene has CDR1 MGHRA and CDR2 YSYEKL. The CDR3 sequence is CASSQDGGVLYEQYF. The CDR3 coding sequence is TGCGCCAGCAGCCAAGATGGCGGGGTACTCTACGAGCAGTACTTC.

This clonotype was picked up many times. This chain links TRBV7-2 with TRBJ2-5, with D possibly matching TRBD2 (6 bases). The V gene's germline CDR1 is SGHTA and CDR2 FQGNSA. The V gene lost 0 bases and the J gene lost 4 bases, with 15 bases spanning the gap. The CDR3 contains 16 residues. CDR3 loop: CASSLAASERGETQYF. The CDR3 DNA is TGTGCCAGCAGCTTAGCTGCTAGCGAGAGAGGAGAGACCCAGTACTTC.

This clonotype was counted ten times or more. The rearrangement joins TRBV5-4 to TRBJ2-7, with D perhaps TRBD2 (5 bases). The V and J ends lost 2 bases and 2 bases respectively, with 8 bases between them. The CDR3 loop spans 13 amino acids. CDR1 is SGHNT and CDR2 is YYREEE in the germline V gene (reference sequence). The CDR3 here is CASSFTGAYEQYF. CDR3 nucleotides: TGTGCCAGCAGCTTCACCGGGGCCTACGAGCAGTACTTC.

This rearrangement joins TRBV12-3 or TRBV12-4 to TRBJ2-1, with 7 bases fitting TRBD2. V trimming: 5 bases; J trimming: 5 bases; junction bases outside the gene matches: 12. The CDR3 is made up of 16 amino acids. The CDR3 here is CASSPFWGRVDNEQFF. CDR3 DNA: TGTGCCAGCAGTCCCTTTTGGGGGAGGGTTGACAATGAGCAGTTCTTC.

CDR3 bases: TGCAGTGCTCCCGACAGCCGAACCTTTAACTATGGCTACACCTTC. As protein: CSAPDSRTFNYGYTF. The V gene is TRBV20-1, the J gene TRBJ1-2, with D possibly TRBD1 on 5 matching bases. CDR3 length: 15 amino acids. The V gene's germline CDR1 is DFQATT and CDR2 SNEGSKA (reference sequence). V was cut by 5 bases and J by 1 base, with 17 bases left in between.

In its sample, this clonotype was seen many times. The chain links TRBV30 to TRBJ2-1; 14 bases line up with TRBD2. Germline assignment: CDR1 GTSNPN and CDR2 SVGIG (reference sequence). V shed 5 bases and J 9 bases; nucleotides not matched to a gene: 6. The CDR3 totals 14 residues. This chain's CDR3 is CAWAGLAGVGEQFF. The CDR3 coding sequence is TGTGCCTGGGCGGGACTAGCGGGAGTGGGTGAGCAGTTCTTC.

In this sample, this clonotype turned up many times. The CDR3 DNA sequence: TGTGCCAGCAGTTTGTGGGGCCGTCCATTGTACACTGAAGCTTTCTTT. It yields the protein CASSLWGRPLYTEAFF. V is TRBV27 and J is TRBJ1-1, with TRBD1 as a possible D gene (5 bases). Germline CDR1 MNHEY, CDR2 SMNVEV (reference sequence). CDR3 length equals 16 residues. V was shortened by 3 bases and J by 3 bases, with 17 bases between the two germline ends.

This clonotype was seen only a few times. The rearrangement joins TRBV7-2 to TRBJ2-7; possibly TRBD2 for D (6 bases). Per the germline V gene, CDR1 is SGHTA and CDR2 is FQGNSA. This CDR3 is 14 amino acids long. Trimming removed 10 bases from V and 0 bases from J, with 16 bases in between. In DNA form, the CDR3 reads TGTGCCACCACTCATTCGGGACTCTCCTACGAGCAGTACTTC. Protein sequence: CATTHSGLSYEQYF.

This clonotype was observed at least ten times. V and J are TRBV28 and TRBJ2-5, with 8 bases identical to TRBD1. V was pared by 5 bases and J by 7 bases, with 15 bases of the junction left unmatched. The CDR3 is 16 residues long. Germline CDR1 reads MDHEN; CDR2 reads SYDVKM. The chain's CDR3 is CASSPLTGDSSGTQYF. CDR3 coding DNA: TGTGCCAGCAGTCCCTTGACAGGGGACTCCAGTGGGACCCAGTACTTC.

J is TRBJ2-1 and V is TRBV25-1; TRBD1 matches 10 bases. With 3 bases clipped from V and 5 bases from J, the junction kept 7 bases outside the gene matches. CDR3 size: 16 residues. Germline V gives CDR1 MGHDK, CDR2 SYGVNS. The CDR3 sequence is CASSDFRDRGNNEQFF. For the CDR3, the DNA is TGTGCCAGCAGTGACTTTAGGGACAGGGGTAACAATGAGCAGTTCTTC.

The rearrangement uses TRBV2 and TRBJ1-4; 9 bases agree with TRBD1. Germline CDR1 and CDR2: SNHLY and FYNNEI. CDR3 length: 14 residues. V was pared by 4 bases and J by 8 bases, with 5 bases of the junction left unmatched. The DNA for the CDR3 is TGTGCCAGCAGTGGGGGGACAGGGCGGGAAAAACTGTTTTTT. Protein product: CASSGGTGREKLFF.